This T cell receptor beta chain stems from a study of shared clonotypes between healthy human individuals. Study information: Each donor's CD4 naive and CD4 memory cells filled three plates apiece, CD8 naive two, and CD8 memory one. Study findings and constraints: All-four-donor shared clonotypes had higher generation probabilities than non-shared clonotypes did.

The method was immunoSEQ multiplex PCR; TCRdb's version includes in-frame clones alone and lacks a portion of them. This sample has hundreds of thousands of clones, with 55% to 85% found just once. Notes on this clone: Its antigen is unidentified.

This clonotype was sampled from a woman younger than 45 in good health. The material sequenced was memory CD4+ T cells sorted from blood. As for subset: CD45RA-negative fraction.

CDR3 loop: CASIPELGRNTEAFF. The CDR3 DNA follows: TGTGCCAGCATCCCCGAGTTGGGACGGAACACTGAAGCTTTCTTT. The chain combines TRBV5-8 with TRBJ1-1; possibly TRBD1 for D (5 bases). The V end was cut by 6 bases, the J end by 1 base, with 16 bases between. The length of the CDR3 is 15 residues. The germline CDR1 and CDR2 sequences are SGHTS and YDEGEE.